The 26 T cell receptor beta chains presented below share a single source sample, sequenced in a study of T cell responses to AZD1222 COVID-19 vaccine. Repertoires were generated with immunoSEQ multiplex PCR, while TCRdb's copy carries only in-frame clones and drops some. The data hold 150,000 or so clones, with about nine tenths observed a single time. The sequences come from peripheral blood, collected 28 days after the second AZD1222 dose. The source of these receptors is an adult who received the AZD1222 COVID-19 vaccine.

This clone was recorded a few times. The chain joins TRBV28 to TRBJ1-1; D uncertain. Germline V gene sequence: CDR1 MDHEN, CDR2 SYDVKM. The CDR3 has 11 residues. Trimming removed 3 bases at V and 6 bases at J, with 5 bases between. The CDR3 DNA is TGTGCCAGCAGTTTTTTCGCTGAAGCTTTCTTT. Translation gives CASSFFAEAFF.

CDR3 protein: CASSARGGDEAFF. The CDR3 bases are TGTGCCAGCAGCGCGAGGGGGGGAGATGAAGCTTTCTTT. The chain joins TRBV9 to TRBJ1-1; possible D gene TRBD1, 6 bases. CDR3 length: 13 amino acids. Germline V gene lookup returns CDR1 SGDLS and CDR2 YYNGEE. Deletions cut 3 bases from V and 7 bases from J, with 13 bases between. Together with reference TRBV9 and TRBJ1-1, the CDR3 gives the full variable domain: DSGVTQTPKHLITATGQRVTLRCSPRSGDLSVYWYQQSLDQGLQFLIQYYNGEERAKGNILERFSAQQFPDLHSELNLSSLELGDSALYFCASSARGGDEAFFGQGTRLTVV.

The rearrangement links TRBV19 to TRBJ1-1; D gene ambiguous. V was cut by 5 bases and J by 0 bases, with 10 bases left in between. CDR1 and CDR2 (germline): LNHDA, SQIVND (reference sequence). The length of the CDR3 is 14 residues. This CDR3 is CASSPLLLNTEAFF. DNA for the CDR3: TGTGCCAGTAGTCCCCTCCTGTTGAACACTGAAGCTTTCTTT.

The rearrangement joins TRBV15 to TRBJ1-5; 9 positions match TRBD1. Germline CDR1 LNHNV, CDR2 YYDKDF (reference sequence). The CDR3 is made up of 15 amino acids. J was trimmed by 6 bases and V by 3 bases; bases with no gene match: 6. CDR3 residues: CATSRDRGSGQPQHF. The CDR3 coding sequence is TGTGCCACCAGCAGGGACAGGGGTTCGGGTCAGCCCCAGCATTTT. The whole variable domain, remainder taken from reference TRBV15 and TRBJ1-5, is DAMVIQNPRYQVTQFGKPVTLSCSQTLNHNVMYWYQQKSSQAPKLLFHYYDKDFNNEADTPDNFQSRRPNTSFCFLDIRSPGLGDTAMYLCATSRDRGSGQPQHFGDGTRLSIL.

The gene calls are TRBV3-1 (or the pseudogene TRBV3-2) and TRBJ1-2, with TRBD1 matching over 9 bases. With 0 bases clipped from V and 6 bases from J, the junction kept 8 bases outside the gene matches. CDR3 length: 16 amino acids. The germline V gene has CDR1 LGHDT and CDR2 YNNKEL (reference sequence). CDR3 in amino acids: CASSQDPGQGSHGYTF. CDR3 coding DNA: TGTGCCAGCAGCCAAGATCCGGGACAGGGAAGCCATGGCTACACCTTC.

This chain joins TRBV7-2 and TRBJ2-3; 9 bases align to TRBD2. Looked up from germline, CDR1 is SGHTA and CDR2 is FQGNSA. The CDR3 sequence is 18 residues long. V was clipped by 5 bases and J by 1 base; unmatched bases: 13. For the CDR3, the DNA is TGTGCCAGCAGCCCACTAGCGGGTGTGGCCCCTGGCACAGATACGCAGTATTTT. It encodes CASSPLAGVAPGTDTQYF.

Points on this clone: This same CDR3 is encoded by further DNA sequences in the sample. The CDR3 loop reads CSARGVYEQYF. Written as DNA, the CDR3 is TGCAGCGCCAGAGGGGTTTACGAGCAGTACTTC. This chain links TRBV20-1 with TRBJ2-7; possibly TRBD1 or TRBD2 for D (5 bases each). Looked up from germline, CDR1 is DFQATT and CDR2 is SNEGSKA (reference sequence). CDR3 length: 11 amino acids.

The chain is built from TRBV5-1 and TRBJ2-7, with a tentative D call TRBD2 (6 bases). V was trimmed by 0 bases and J by 4 bases, leaving 17 bases between them. There are 16 residues in the CDR3. CDR1 is SGHRS, CDR2 YFSETQ, per germline. CDR3 region: CASSLASRTGLYEQYF. CDR3 DNA: TGCGCCAGCAGCTTGGCCTCGAGAACGGGACTTTACGAGCAGTACTTC.

V usage is TRBV7-9 and J usage is TRBJ2-1; D is possibly TRBD2 (5 bases). Germline CDR1 SEHNR, CDR2 FQNEAQ (reference sequence). V was shortened by 4 bases and J by 4 bases, with 14 bases between the two germline ends. The CDR3 is 15 amino acids. The CDR3 region is CASSSTRGQYNEQFF. CDR3 coding DNA: TGTGCCAGCAGCTCCACCAGAGGGCAGTACAATGAGCAGTTCTTC.

The chain recombines TRBV6-5 with TRBJ1-6; maybe TRBD1 (5 bases). With 6 bases removed from V and 2 bases from J, the gap between germline ends came to 11 bases. The germline CDR1 and CDR2 sequences are MNHEY and SVGAGI. This CDR3 has 15 amino acids. CDR3 bases: TGTGCCAGCAGACCGGAGACAGCCTATAATTCACCCCTCCACTTT. Its protein product is CASRPETAYNSPLHF.

J is TRBJ1-4 and V is TRBV7-2; 9 nucleotides agree with TRBD1. Trimming cost V 1 base and J 10 bases; bases outside gene matches: 7. Germline V gene lookup returns CDR1 SGHTA and CDR2 FQGNSA. CDR3 length: 15 residues. The CDR3 DNA reads TGTGCCAGCAGCTTAGAGACAGGGGGAACCGGAAAACTGTTTTTT. Protein product: CASSLETGGTGKLFF.

The rearrangement joins TRBV4-1 to TRBJ1-5; the match to TRBD1 covers 7 bases. With 4 bases clipped from V and 3 bases from J, the junction kept 6 bases outside the gene matches. CDR3 length equals 15 residues. Per the germline V gene, CDR1 is MGHRA and CDR2 is YSYEKL. CDR3 loop: CASSLSGTVNQPQHF. The CDR3 DNA is TGCGCCAGCAGCCTTTCCGGGACAGTCAATCAGCCCCAGCATTTT.

The chain employs TRBV7-2 and TRBJ2-1; TRBD2 aligns across 10 bases. The CDR3 runs to 15 residues. Germline lookup yields CDR1 SGHTA and CDR2 FQGNSA. The V gene end was trimmed by 2 bases and the J gene end by 8 bases; junction bases not matched to a gene: 6. CDR3 sequence reads: CASSLPSGRSDEQFF. CDR3 in DNA: TGTGCCAGCAGCTTACCTAGCGGGAGAAGTGATGAGCAGTTCTTC.

The J gene is TRBJ2-1, the V gene TRBV5-4, with D possibly being TRBD1 or TRBD2 (6 bases each). The CDR3 is made up of 16 amino acids. Trimming left V 4 bases short and J 6 bases short, with 20 bases between. CDR1 SGHNT and CDR2 YYREEE come from the germline V gene (reference sequence). The CDR3 sequence is CASSPGGRDFVNEQFF. Written as DNA, the CDR3 is TGTGCCAGCAGCCCTGGGGGCCGGGACTTCGTCAATGAGCAGTTCTTC.

The V and J genes are TRBV18 and TRBJ1-5; no reliable D call. The ends were cut back, 3 bases at V and 7 bases at J, with 10 bases in the middle. CDR1 is KGHSH, CDR2 LQKENI, per germline. The CDR3 spans 13 residues. CDR3 in DNA: TGTGCCAGCTCACCCCAGACGGCCCAGCCCCAGCATTTT. It translates to CASSPQTAQPQHF. The full variable domain, its missing parts supplied by reference TRBV18 and TRBJ1-5, is NAGVMQNPRHLVRRRGQEARLRCSPMKGHSHVYWYRQLPEEGLKFMVYLQKENIIDESGMPKERFSAEFPKEGPSILRIQQVVRGDSAAYFCASSPQTAQPQHFGDGTRLSIL.

V usage is TRBV9 and J usage is TRBJ2-7; TRBD1 is a possible D gene (6 bases). Germline CDR1 is SGDLS and CDR2 is YYNGEE. This CDR3 contains 14 residues. Trimming cost V 0 bases and J 2 bases, with 9 bases left between them. The CDR3 bases are TGTGCCAGCAGCGTAGGGCCAGGGGCCTACGAGCAGTACTTC. It codes for CASSVGPGAYEQYF.

V gene TRBV6-1 combines with J gene TRBJ1-2; 12 positions agree with TRBD1. CDR3 length equals 16 residues. V gave up 4 bases and J gave up 0 bases; unmatched junction bases: 3. CDR1 is MNHNS, CDR2 SASEGT, per germline. CDR3 nucleotides: TGTGCCAGCAGTGGAGGGACAGGGGGCGCTAACTATGGCTACACCTTC. Its translation is CASSGGTGGANYGYTF.

The chain recombines TRBV13 with TRBJ1-6; TRBD1 is a possible D gene (6 bases). This CDR3 is 14 amino acids long. Germline values: CDR1 PRHDT, CDR2 FYEKMQ (reference sequence). V was clipped by 4 bases and J by 10 bases, with 14 bases between them. The CDR3 is CASSSGTLRSPLHF. The CDR3 region has the DNA TGTGCCAGCAGCTCCGGGACACTTCGGTCACCCCTCCACTTT.

This chain joins TRBV9 and TRBJ2-1; D possibly corresponds to TRBD2 (5 bases). V lost 2 bases and J 2 bases, leaving 17 bases between the germline ends. CDR3 length: 17 amino acids. In germline, CDR1 is SGDLS, CDR2 YYNGEE. This chain's CDR3 is CASSVPPWTEAYNEQFF. The CDR3 DNA follows: TGTGCCAGCAGCGTCCCCCCGTGGACGGAGGCCTACAATGAGCAGTTCTTC.

Here the CDR3 reads CASSGTQGGSSPLHF. The CDR3 nucleotides are TGTGCCAGCAGCGGCACACAGGGGGGATCTTCACCCCTCCACTTT. J is TRBJ1-6 and V is TRBV9; 8 bases fit TRBD1. From germline, CDR1 is SGDLS and CDR2 YYNGEE. The junction had 8 bases not matched to a gene; V was cut back by 3 bases and J by 9 bases. The CDR3 has 15 amino acids.

The chain links TRBV7-2 to TRBJ1-5; TRBD1 is a possible D gene (6 bases). Germline V gene lookup returns CDR1 SGHTA and CDR2 FQGNSA. CDR3 size: 16 residues. With 0 bases removed from V and 6 bases from J, the gap between germline ends came to 15 bases. This CDR3 reads CASSLAGQGLGQPQHF. CDR3 bases: TGTGCCAGCAGCTTAGCCGGGCAGGGGCTAGGTCAGCCCCAGCATTTT. Full variable domain (rest looked up from reference TRBV7-2 and TRBJ1-5): GAGVSQSPSNKVTEKGKDVELRCDPISGHTALYWYRQSLGQGLEFLIYFQGNSAPDKSGLPSDRFSAERTGGSVSTLTIQRTQQEDSAVYLCASSLAGQGLGQPQHFGDGTRLSIL.

The chain uses TRBV28 and TRBJ2-3; maybe TRBD1 (5 bases). The CDR3 is made up of 12 amino acids. Germline CDR1 reads MDHEN; CDR2 reads SYDVKM. Trimming removed 7 bases from V and 2 bases from J, with 7 bases in between. The CDR3 sequence is CASKTATDTQYF. CDR3 in DNA: TGTGCCAGCAAGACAGCCACAGATACGCAGTATTTT.

This clone was detected only once. V gene TRBV15 combines with J gene TRBJ1-2; D remains unclear. In germline, CDR1 is LNHNV, CDR2 YYDKDF (reference sequence). The CDR3 length is 14 residues. The germline V and J ends were trimmed by 0 bases and 7 bases, with 12 bases remaining between them. In DNA, the CDR3 is TGTGCCACCAGCAGAGATCTTGGTGCGACTGGCTACACCTTC. Its translation is CATSRDLGATGYTF.

V gene TRBV28 combines with J gene TRBJ1-2, with D hard to call. Trimming removed 6 bases from V and 4 bases from J, with 15 bases in between. Germline CDR1 and CDR2: MDHEN and SYDVKM. The CDR3 is 14 amino acids. The CDR3 bases are TGTGCCAGCAGAAATGGTGGGTCCACCTATGGCTACACCTTC. It is translated as CASRNGGSTYGYTF.

The chain recombines TRBV4-3 with TRBJ1-1; no definite D call. Trimming left V 4 bases short and J 0 bases short, with 6 bases between. Germline values: CDR1 LGHNA, CDR2 YSLEER. This CDR3 is 13 amino acids long. CDR3 sequence reads: CASSLEMNTEAFF. The CDR3 nucleotides read TGCGCCAGCAGCCTAGAGATGAACACTGAAGCTTTCTTT.

This rearrangement joins TRBV3-1 (or the pseudogene TRBV3-2) to TRBJ1-2; TRBD1 aligns across 7 bases. CDR3 length: 14 amino acids. The ends lost 1 base at V and 4 bases at J; junction bases unmatched: 3. The germline gives CDR1 LGHDT, CDR2 YNNKEL (reference sequence). The DNA for the CDR3 is TGTGCCAGCAGCCAAGGTCAGGGGGGCTATGGCTACACCTTC. Its protein is CASSQGQGGYGYTF.